This entry lists 13 T cell receptor beta chains sequenced from one sample in a study of cytomegalovirus exposure and HLA in healthy donors. PCR involved 60 Vbeta and 13 Jbeta primers. TCRdb keeps only in-frame clones here, not all; method: immunoSEQ multiplex PCR. The sample has about 170,000 clones, approximately 84% seen once. Sequencing was performed on PBMCs. These receptors originate from a boy younger than 10 in good health and CMV-seronegative.

This clone was observed once. DNA for the CDR3: TGTGCCAGCAGTGAACAGGGGACCTATGGCTACACCTTC. Translating gives CASSEQGTYGYTF. The gene calls are TRBV25-1 and TRBJ1-2, with D possibly matching TRBD1 (6 bases). CDR1 is MGHDK, CDR2 SYGVNS, per germline. The CDR3 extends over 13 amino acids. V lost 2 bases and J lost 4, with 8 bases in between.

Remarks on this clone: Other DNA sequences from this sample encode an identical CDR3 as well. The chain joins TRBV19 to TRBJ1-2; TRBD1 matches at 7 bases. Germline CDR1 and CDR2: LNHDA and SQIVND (reference sequence). This CDR3 is 12 amino acids long. Unmatched junction bases numbered 0, after V lost 5 bases and J lost 3 bases. CDR3 sequence: CASSDRDYGYTF. CDR3 DNA sequence: TGTGCCAGTAGTGACAGGGACTATGGCTACACCTTC.

The chain couples TRBV28 to TRBJ1-5, with D perhaps matching TRBD1 (6 bases). This CDR3 comprises 16 residues. Germline V gives CDR1 MDHEN, CDR2 SYDVKM. The ends were cut back, 8 bases at V and 1 base at J, with 18 bases in the middle. The CDR3 is CASGPGGRMSNQPQHF. CDR3 nucleotide sequence: TGTGCCAGCGGTCCCGGGGGGCGGATGAGCAATCAGCCCCAGCATTTT.

This clone was recorded once. The chain combines TRBV7-9 with TRBJ2-7; TRBD2 matches 10 bases. CDR1 is SEHNR and CDR2 is FQNEAQ in the germline V gene (reference sequence). Unmatched junction bases numbered 10, after V lost 5 bases and J lost 3 bases. This CDR3 is built from 16 residues. Written as DNA, the CDR3 is TGTGCCAGCAGCCCCTGGGACACTAGCGGGAACTACGAGCAGTACTTC. It translates to CASSPWDTSGNYEQYF.

This clone occurred once. The rearrangement joins TRBV5-8 to TRBJ2-1, with 11 bases aligning to TRBD1. V lost 1 base, J lost 10 bases, and 7 bases stayed unmatched. The germline V gene encodes CDR1 SGHTS and CDR2 YDEGEE. The CDR3 length is 15 residues. The CDR3 region is CASSLRGQGVAEQFF. In DNA, the CDR3 is TGTGCCAGCAGCTTGAGGGGACAGGGGGTCGCGGAGCAGTTCTTC.

The chain employs TRBV7-9 and TRBJ1-2; D is unresolved. CDR3 size: 13 residues. The V gene lost 1 base and the J gene lost 0 bases, with 3 bases spanning the gap. Germline values: CDR1 SEHNR, CDR2 FQNEAQ (reference sequence). The CDR3 DNA reads as TGTGCCAGCAGCTTAGATACTAACTATGGCTACACCTTC. Its translation is CASSLDTNYGYTF.

The V call is TRBV2, the J call TRBJ2-4, with 7 bases fitting TRBD1. CDR3 length equals 14 residues. J gave up 6 bases and V 4 bases, and 6 bases lay outside the gene matches. CDR1 is SNHLY, CDR2 FYNNEI, per germline. CDR3 region: CASSALGTVNIQYF. The CDR3 region has the DNA TGTGCCAGCAGTGCCCTCGGGACAGTAAACATTCAGTACTTC.

The CDR3 nucleotides are TGTGCCAGCAGTTACTCGGTGCCGGGAGGATACACCTTC. Amino acid sequence: CASSYSVPGGYTF. The chain is built from TRBV6-5 and TRBJ1-2; D unresolved. V dropped 0 bases and J dropped 11 bases, with 13 bases sitting between them. The CDR3 runs to 13 residues. Germline values: CDR1 MNHEY, CDR2 SVGAGI.

This clone was counted a few times. The V call is TRBV27, the J call TRBJ1-5; D call uncertain. Deletions cut 2 bases from V and 6 bases from J, with 14 bases between. The CDR3 covers 15 residues. CDR1 is MNHEY, CDR2 SMNVEV, per germline (reference sequence). This chain's CDR3 is CASSLVGGRGQPQHF. The DNA for the CDR3 is TGTGCCAGCAGTTTAGTGGGCGGGCGGGGTCAGCCCCAGCATTTT.

The chain is built from TRBV18 and TRBJ2-2, with unresolved D. The CDR3 length is 12 residues. V was trimmed by 6 bases and J by 2 bases, leaving 4 bases between them. In germline, CDR1 is KGHSH, CDR2 LQKENI. Here the CDR3 DNA reads TGTGCCAGCTCCCTAAACACCGGGGAGCTGTTTTTT. It translates to CASSLNTGELFF.

The genes are TRBV27 and TRBJ1-1; D not certain. The germline V gene has CDR1 MNHEY and CDR2 SMNVEV (reference sequence). The CDR3 extends over 12 amino acids. V was cut by 3 bases and J by 5 bases, with 7 bases left in between. CDR3 amino acids: CASSLEGTEAFF. DNA for the CDR3: TGTGCCAGCAGTTTGGAGGGAACTGAAGCTTTCTTT.

The V call is TRBV6-1, the J call TRBJ1-2; TRBD1 matches at 7 bases. This CDR3 has 15 amino acids. Germline values: CDR1 MNHNS, CDR2 SASEGT. The V segment lost 0 bases and the J segment 7 bases; nucleotides outside the gene matches: 8. In DNA form, the CDR3 reads TGTGCCAGCAGTGAAGCGGGGGACAGCGTCGGTGGCTACACCTTC. It specifies CASSEAGDSVGGYTF.

V and J are TRBV29-1 and TRBJ1-4; TRBD1 agrees at 7 bases. CDR3 length: 13 amino acids. V was clipped by 5 bases and J by 4 bases; unmatched bases: 4. Germline values: CDR1 SQVTM, CDR2 ANQGSEA. This CDR3 is CSVIWDSNEKLFF. DNA of the CDR3: TGCAGCGTTATATGGGACAGTAATGAAAAACTGTTTTTT.